The sequence of this TCR beta chain was determined in a study of blood T cell repertoires in COVID-19. The repertoire was sequenced with immunoSEQ multiplex PCR; TCRdb's copy has only in-frame clones and lacks some. The sample lists about 250,000 clones; approximately 85% were seen once. Germline V gene data show CDR1 as SNHLY and CDR2 as FYNNEI. The CDR3 contains 14 residues. The junction had 8 bases not matched to a gene; V was cut back by 6 bases and J by 5 bases. This clonotype was sampled from a woman between 45 and 65 years old with acute COVID-19. The gene calls are TRBV2 and TRBJ1-2; 8 bases are a match to TRBD1. Sequencing was carried out using PBMCs or T cells enriched from blood (not recorded which). The CDR3 loop is CASRWTGLLYGYTF. The CDR3 coding sequence is TGTGCCAGCAGATGGACAGGGCTGTTGTATGGCTACACCTTC.